The rows below give T cell receptor beta chains drawn from one sample of a study of blood T cell repertoires in COVID-19. Assay used: immunoSEQ multiplex PCR; TCRdb lists only in-frame clones, some missing. The profile shows fewer than 400,000 clones, more than 75% of them singletons. Sequencing was done on a sample of PBMCs or T cells enriched from blood (not recorded which). These receptor sequences come from a woman aged 50 to 65 who had recovered from COVID-19. The CDR3 runs from the conserved cysteine through the conserved F or W. The order of the fields is V gene, D gene, J gene, clone size, CDR3 DNA, CDR3 protein. D genes are given only for firm matches. Clone size is given for some rows only: seen once, a few or many times, or a class if the clone is expanded.

TRBV6-2/TRBV6-3	TRBD1	TRBJ1-2	NA	TGTGCCAGCAGTTCCGACAGGGTCTATGGCTACACCTTC	CASSSDRVYGYTF
TRBV30	TRBD1	TRBJ1-3	NA	TGTGCCTGGCGGGGACAGGGTGGAAACACCATATATTTT	CAWRGQGGNTIYF
TRBV7-2	TRBD2	TRBJ2-2	few	TGTGCCAGCAGCCACCAGGCTAGCGGGGGGGCGGTCGGCGGGGAGCTGTTTTTT	CASSHQASGGAVGGELFF
TRBV4-1	NA	TRBJ1-2	NA	TGCGCCAGCAGCCAAGTATGGAGATATGGGTCTGAGACGAACTATGGCTACACCTTC	CASSQVWRYGSETNYGYTF
TRBV27	TRBD1	TRBJ2-7	NA	TGTGCCAGCAGTTCCCCCCTCCGGGACAGAGGATCAGAGCAGTACTTC	CASSSPLRDRGSEQYF
TRBV28	NA	TRBJ1-2	NA	TGTGCCAGCAGTTTTATCAACTATGGCTACACCTTC	CASSFINYGYTF
TRBV5-1	NA	TRBJ2-7	NA	TGCGCCAGCAACCCTCCGGGACTTGCAGCCGAGCAGTACTTC	CASNPPGLAAEQYF
TRBV4-3	TRBD2	TRBJ2-3	NA	TGCGCCAGCAGCCAAGTTGTAGTTAGCGGGGGCCCCCTTACGCAGTATTTT	CASSQVVVSGGPLTQYF
TRBV20-1	NA	TRBJ1-2	NA	TGCAGTGCCGGGGGGGCGGAAGGCTACACCTTC	CSAGGAEGYTF
TRBV27	TRBD1	TRBJ1-4	NA	TGTGCCAGCAGCCAAATTCGGACAGGTTATGAAAAACTGTTTTTT	CASSQIRTGYEKLFF
TRBV30	TRBD1	TRBJ1-5	NA	TGTGCCTGGAGCGGACCCCGGACAGGGCGATCCTATAGCAATCAGCCCCAGCATTTT	CAWSGPRTGRSYSNQPQHF
TRBV30	TRBD1	TRBJ1-1	NA	TGTGCCTGGAGCCTAGGACAGGGCGACACTGAAGCTTTCTTT	CAWSLGQGDTEAFF
TRBV2	TRBD1	TRBJ2-5	NA	TGTGCCAGCAGTCCGGACAGGGTGATTGGAGAGACCCAGTACTTC	CASSPDRVIGETQYF
TRBV7-9	NA	TRBJ2-5	NA	TGTGCCAGCAGCTTGGGGCTGGCAGGGTCGTACCAAGAGACCCAGTACTTC	CASSLGLAGSYQETQYF
TRBV6-5	TRBD1	TRBJ1-1	NA	TGTGCCAGCAGTAGGACAGGTACTGAAGCTTTCTTT	CASSRTGTEAFF
TRBV15	NA	TRBJ1-2	NA	TGTGCCACCAGCAGAGATCACAGGGCGGGCTATGGCTACACCTTC	CATSRDHRAGYGYTF
TRBV5-1	TRBD1	TRBJ1-2	NA	TGCGCCAGCAGCTTGACAGGGGGTGATGGCTACACCTTC	CASSLTGGDGYTF
TRBV12-3/TRBV12-4	TRBD2	TRBJ2-5	NA	TGTGCCAGCAGTCGGGGGGGGACCCAGTACTTC	CASSRGGTQYF
TRBV5-1	NA	TRBJ2-2	NA	TGCGCCAGCAGCTTGGCCAGGGCGGACACCGGGGAGCTGTTTTTT	CASSLARADTGELFF
TRBV19	TRBD1	TRBJ1-4	NA	TGTGCCAGTAGTAGGAGACAGGGTAATGAAAAACTGTTTTTT	CASSRRQGNEKLFF
TRBV28	TRBD1	TRBJ1-5	NA	TGTGCCAGCAGTTTTTGGGGACAGGTGAATCAGCCCCAGCATTTT	CASSFWGQVNQPQHF
TRBV4-1	TRBD2	TRBJ2-2	NA	TGCGCCAGCAGCCACCCGGGGGGGCAGGGAACCGGGGAGCTGTTTTTT	CASSHPGGQGTGELFF
TRBV6-1	NA	TRBJ1-4	NA	TGTGCCAGCAGTGAAGCTCTCGGGAGACAAAAACTGTTTTTT	CASSEALGRQKLFF
TRBV28	NA	TRBJ1-1	NA	TGTGCCAGCACCCCGGGGTGGGGGCGAAGGACTGAAGCTTTCTTT	CASTPGWGRRTEAFF
TRBV19	NA	TRBJ1-4	NA	TGTGCCAGTAGTCCCAGAACCTCAACTAATGAAAAACTGTTTTTT	CASSPRTSTNEKLFF
TRBV7-9	TRBD1	TRBJ2-1	NA	TGTGCCAGCAGCTTAGCTAACAGGGGATCCTTTGGGGATGAGCAGTTCTTC	CASSLANRGSFGDEQFF